This section outlines one T cell receptor (beta chain) sequence together with its context. The CDR3 totals 13 residues. Germline V gene data show CDR1 as ENHRY and CDR2 as SYGVKD. V shed 7 bases and J shed 4 bases, with 12 bases lying between them. The table came from immunoSEQ multiplex PCR; TCRdb's copy has only in-frame clones and leaves some out. This table has around 200,000 clones, more than 85% appearing once. These data come from a study of blood T cell repertoires in COVID-19. This TCR was sampled from a man between 40 and 49 years old with active or convalescent COVID-19. The chain carries TRBV10-3 and TRBJ2-3; D is possibly TRBD2 (5 bases). The specimen was peripheral blood. This chain's CDR3 is CAIMLGDSDTQYF. DNA of the CDR3: TGTGCCATCATGCTCGGGGATTCAGATACGCAGTATTTT.